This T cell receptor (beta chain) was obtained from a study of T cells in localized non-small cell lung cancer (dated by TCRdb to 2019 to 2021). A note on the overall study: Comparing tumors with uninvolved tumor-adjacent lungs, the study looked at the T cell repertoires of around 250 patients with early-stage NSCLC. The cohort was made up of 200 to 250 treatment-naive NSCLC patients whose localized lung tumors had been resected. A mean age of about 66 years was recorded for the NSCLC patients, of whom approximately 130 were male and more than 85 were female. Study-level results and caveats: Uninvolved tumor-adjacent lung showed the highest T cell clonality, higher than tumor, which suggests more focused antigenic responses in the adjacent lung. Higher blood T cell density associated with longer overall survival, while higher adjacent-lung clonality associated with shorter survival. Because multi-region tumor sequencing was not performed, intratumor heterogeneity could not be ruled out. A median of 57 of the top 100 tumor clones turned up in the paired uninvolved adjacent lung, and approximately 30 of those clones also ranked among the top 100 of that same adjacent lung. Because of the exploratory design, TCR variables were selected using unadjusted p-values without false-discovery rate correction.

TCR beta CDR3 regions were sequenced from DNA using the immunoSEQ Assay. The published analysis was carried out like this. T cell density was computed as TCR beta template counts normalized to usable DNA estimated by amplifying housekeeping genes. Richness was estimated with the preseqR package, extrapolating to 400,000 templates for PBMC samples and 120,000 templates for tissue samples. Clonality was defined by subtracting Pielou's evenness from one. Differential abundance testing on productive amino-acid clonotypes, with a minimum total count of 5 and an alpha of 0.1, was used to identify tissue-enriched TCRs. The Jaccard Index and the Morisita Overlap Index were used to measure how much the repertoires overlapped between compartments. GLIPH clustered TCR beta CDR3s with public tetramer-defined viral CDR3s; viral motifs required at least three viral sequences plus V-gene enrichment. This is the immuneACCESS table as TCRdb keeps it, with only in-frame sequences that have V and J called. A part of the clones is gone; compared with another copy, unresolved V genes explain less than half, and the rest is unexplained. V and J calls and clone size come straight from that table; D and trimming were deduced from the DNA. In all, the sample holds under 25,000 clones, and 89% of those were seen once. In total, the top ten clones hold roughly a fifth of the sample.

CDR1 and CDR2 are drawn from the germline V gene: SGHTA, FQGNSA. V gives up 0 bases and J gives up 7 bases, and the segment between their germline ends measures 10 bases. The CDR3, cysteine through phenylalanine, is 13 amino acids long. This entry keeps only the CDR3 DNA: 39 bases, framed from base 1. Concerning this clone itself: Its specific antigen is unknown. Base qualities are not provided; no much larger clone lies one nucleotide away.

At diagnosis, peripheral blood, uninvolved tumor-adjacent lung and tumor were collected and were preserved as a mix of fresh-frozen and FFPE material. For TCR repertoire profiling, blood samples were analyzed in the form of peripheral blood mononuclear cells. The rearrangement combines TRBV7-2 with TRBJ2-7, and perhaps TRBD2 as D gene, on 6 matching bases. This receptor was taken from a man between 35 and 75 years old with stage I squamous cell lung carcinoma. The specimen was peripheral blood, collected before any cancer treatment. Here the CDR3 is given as CASSLADGREQYF. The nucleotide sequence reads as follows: TGTGCCAGCAGCTTAGCCGACGGGAGAGAGCAGTACTTC.